This entry concerns a single T cell receptor beta chain. Trimming cost V 2 bases and J 4 bases; bases outside gene matches: 1. The CDR3 sequence is 14 residues long. Germline assignment: CDR1 ENHRY and CDR2 SYGVKD. This sample is part of a study of cytomegalovirus exposure and HLA in healthy donors. PCR was performed using 60 Vbeta and 13 Jbeta primers. Method: immunoSEQ multiplex PCR; TCRdb's copy keeps in-frame clones and lacks some. The sample lists about 110,000 clones; roughly 82% were seen once. The TCR originated in a man aged 50-59 years in good health and CMV-seronegative. The J gene is TRBJ1-1, the V gene TRBV10-3; 10 nucleotides align to TRBD1. The sequencing input was PBMCs. CDR3 region: CAISEGTGATEAFF. For the CDR3, the DNA is TGTGCCATCAGTGAGGGGACAGGGGCCACTGAAGCTTTCTTT.